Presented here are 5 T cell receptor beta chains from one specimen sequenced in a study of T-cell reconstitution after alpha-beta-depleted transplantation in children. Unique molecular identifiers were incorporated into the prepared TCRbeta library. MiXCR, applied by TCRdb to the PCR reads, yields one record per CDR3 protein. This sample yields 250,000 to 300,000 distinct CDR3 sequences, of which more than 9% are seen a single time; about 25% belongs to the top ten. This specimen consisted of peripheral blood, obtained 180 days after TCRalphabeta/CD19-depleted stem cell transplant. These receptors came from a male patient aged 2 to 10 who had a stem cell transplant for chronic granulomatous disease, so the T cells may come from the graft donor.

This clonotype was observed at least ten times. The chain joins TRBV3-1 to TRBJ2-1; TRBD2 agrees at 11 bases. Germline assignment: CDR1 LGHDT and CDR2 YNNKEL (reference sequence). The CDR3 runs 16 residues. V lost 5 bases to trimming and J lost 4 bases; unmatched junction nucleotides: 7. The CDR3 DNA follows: TGTGCCAGCAGCTTATTTAGCGGGAGGGAGTACAATGAGCAGTTCTTC. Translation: CASSLFSGREYNEQFF.

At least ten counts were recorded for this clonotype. The CDR3 here is CASSLRGGVGDTQYF. In DNA form, the CDR3 reads TGTGCCAGCAGTTTAAGGGGGGGAGTCGGAGATACGCAGTATTTT. The chain is built from TRBV28 and TRBJ2-3, with D possibly matching TRBD2 (7 bases). V was cut by 2 bases and J by 5 bases, with 14 bases left in between. This CDR3 has 15 residues. Germline V gene sequence: CDR1 MDHEN, CDR2 SYDVKM.

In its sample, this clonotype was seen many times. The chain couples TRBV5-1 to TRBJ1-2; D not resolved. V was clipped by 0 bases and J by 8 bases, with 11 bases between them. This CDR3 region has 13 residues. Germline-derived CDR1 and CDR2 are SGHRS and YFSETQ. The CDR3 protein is CASSLDWSSGYTF. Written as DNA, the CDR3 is TGCGCCAGCAGCTTGGATTGGAGTTCCGGCTACACCTTC.

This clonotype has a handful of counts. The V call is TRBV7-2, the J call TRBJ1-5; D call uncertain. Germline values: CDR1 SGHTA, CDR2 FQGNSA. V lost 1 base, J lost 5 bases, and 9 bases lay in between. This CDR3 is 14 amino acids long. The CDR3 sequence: CASSLVLSYQPQHF. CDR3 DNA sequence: TGTGCCAGCAGCTTAGTTTTGTCCTATCAGCCCCAGCATTTT.

The CDR3 DNA reads as TGTGCCAGCAGCCCCCCGCGCGGGGGGGGGGAGACCCAGTACTTC. Amino acid sequence: CASSPPRGGGETQYF. The rearrangement links TRBV28 to TRBJ2-5; 9 nucleotides agree with TRBD2. Trimming at V came to 6 bases and at J to 5 bases, leaving 10 bases not matched to a gene. Germline CDR1 MDHEN, CDR2 SYDVKM. The CDR3 spans 15 residues.